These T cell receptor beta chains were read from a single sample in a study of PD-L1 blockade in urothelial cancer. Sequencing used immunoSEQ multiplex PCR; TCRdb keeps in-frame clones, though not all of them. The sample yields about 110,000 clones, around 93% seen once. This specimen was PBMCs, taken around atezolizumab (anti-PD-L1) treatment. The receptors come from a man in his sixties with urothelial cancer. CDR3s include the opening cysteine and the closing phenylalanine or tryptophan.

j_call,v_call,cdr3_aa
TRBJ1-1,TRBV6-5,CASSRSDRNTEAFF
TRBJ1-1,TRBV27,CASSLQGDEAFF
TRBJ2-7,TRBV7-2,CASSPGLASYEQYF
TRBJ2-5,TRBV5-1,CASSLAGQGQETQYF
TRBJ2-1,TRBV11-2,CASSLAPSPEQFF
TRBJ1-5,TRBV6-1,CASSELDRGRWNSNQPQHF
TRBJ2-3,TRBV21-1,CASSKRTSGGATDTQYF
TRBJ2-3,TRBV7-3,CASSSQRGSDTQYF
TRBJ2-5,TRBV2,CASSYDSQETQYF
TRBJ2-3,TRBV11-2,CASSLRLAGELTDTQYF
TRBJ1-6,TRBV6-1,CASRIQGGNSPLHF
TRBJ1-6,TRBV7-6,CASSLDQGNSPLHF
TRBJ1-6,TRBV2,CASTPDRAGASPLHF
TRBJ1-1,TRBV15,CATSSSSAGNTEAFF
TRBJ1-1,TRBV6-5,CASSLALQAEAFF
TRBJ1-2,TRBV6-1,CASSEGQEANYGYTF
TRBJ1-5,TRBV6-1,CASSEWGTGVNQPQHF
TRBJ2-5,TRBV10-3,CAISRTGTGEETQYF
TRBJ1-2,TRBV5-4,CASSPDRNYGYTF
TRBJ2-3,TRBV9,CASSVGLAGGPNTDTQYF
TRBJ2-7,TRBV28,CASSLGGGGDSYEQYF
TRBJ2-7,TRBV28,CASRNHRGFEYEQYF
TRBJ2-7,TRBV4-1,CASSHHRGRVGSEQYF
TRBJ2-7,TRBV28,CAGRDRGSYEQYF
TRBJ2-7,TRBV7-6,CASSPHGTDLTYEQYF
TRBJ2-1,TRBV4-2,CASSQGGSGGLDNEQFF
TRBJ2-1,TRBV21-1,CASSSPTGAGYNEQFF
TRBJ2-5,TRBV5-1,CASSSPTGGPETQYF
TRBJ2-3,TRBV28,CASSYGGAGGEDTQYF
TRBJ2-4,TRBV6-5,CASSYSGGGRDIQYF
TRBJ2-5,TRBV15,CATSSRGQETQYF
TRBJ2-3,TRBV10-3,CAISGGGDTQYF
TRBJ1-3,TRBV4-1,CASSQALNSGNTIYF
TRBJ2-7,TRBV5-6,CASSAPGLLRKQYF
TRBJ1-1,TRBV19,CASSTQGGTEAFF
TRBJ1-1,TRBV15,CATSKRQGIKDTEAFF
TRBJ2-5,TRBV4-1,CASSQGRVETQYF
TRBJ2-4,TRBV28,CASMIRHTGNKNIQYF
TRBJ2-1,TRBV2,CASRVPRDPISGRAYNEQFF
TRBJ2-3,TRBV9,CASSVAGGLTDTQYF
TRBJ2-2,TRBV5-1,CASTIETGGNTGELFF
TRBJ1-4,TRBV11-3,CASSLVEGLNEKLFF
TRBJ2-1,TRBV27,CASSSGSPSYNEQFF
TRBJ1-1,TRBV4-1,CASSQDLRVGEAFF
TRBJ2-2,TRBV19,CASSSGGANTGELFF
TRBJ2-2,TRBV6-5,CASTRPGTGELFF
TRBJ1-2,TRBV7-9,CASSLAGRLYGYTF
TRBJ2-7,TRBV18,CASSPPGGLAIYEQYF
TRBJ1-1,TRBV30,CAWSVGGADAFF
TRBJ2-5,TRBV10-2,CASRGLAGGPRDETQYF